The clone carrying this T cell receptor beta chain was counted at least ten times. As yet, its antigen is unknown. The lymph nodes were axillary draining lymph nodes from breast cancer patients. This record comes from a study of breast tumors, draining lymph nodes, adjacent tissues. Findings and limits, study-wide: Tumor TCR diversity was below lymph nodes but above nontumor tissue. Compared with basal-like, luminal-like tumors shared significantly more repertoire with nontumor tissue.

Each CDR3 protein is one row after TCRdb ran MiXCR on the multiplex PCR reads. The sample contains about 130,000 distinct CDR3 sequences, about 20% of which appear only once. Sequences were obtained from axillary lymph node tissue. The source is a female donor with breast cancer. Some clones in this sample may be carry-over from other donors' samples.

Here the CDR3 reads CASSQRDVGQGTDTQYF. DNA for the CDR3: TGCGCCAGCAGCCAAAGGGACGTGGGACAGGGCACAGATACGCAGTATTTT. This sequence joins TRBV4-1 and TRBJ2-3; 8 nucleotides align to TRBD1. Germline CDR1 MGHRA, CDR2 YSYEKL. The CDR3 contains 17 residues. J lost 1 base, V lost 2 bases, and 8 bases had no gene match.